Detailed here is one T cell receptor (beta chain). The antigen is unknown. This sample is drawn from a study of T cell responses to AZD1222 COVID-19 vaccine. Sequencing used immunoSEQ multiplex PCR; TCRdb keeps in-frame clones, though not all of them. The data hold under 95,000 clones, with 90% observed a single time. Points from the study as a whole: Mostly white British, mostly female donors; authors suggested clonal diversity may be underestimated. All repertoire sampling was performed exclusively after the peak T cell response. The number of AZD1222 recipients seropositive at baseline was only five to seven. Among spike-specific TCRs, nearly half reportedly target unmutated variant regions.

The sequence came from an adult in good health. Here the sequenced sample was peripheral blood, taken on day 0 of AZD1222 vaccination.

CDR3 DNA sequence: TGTGCCAGCCGACAGGGGAATGGCTACACCTTC. Translated, it gives CASRQGNGYTF. The gene calls are TRBV12-3 or TRBV12-4 and TRBJ1-2; 8 bases match TRBD1. This CDR3 contains 11 residues. The ends lost 8 bases at V and 6 bases at J; junction bases unmatched: 2.